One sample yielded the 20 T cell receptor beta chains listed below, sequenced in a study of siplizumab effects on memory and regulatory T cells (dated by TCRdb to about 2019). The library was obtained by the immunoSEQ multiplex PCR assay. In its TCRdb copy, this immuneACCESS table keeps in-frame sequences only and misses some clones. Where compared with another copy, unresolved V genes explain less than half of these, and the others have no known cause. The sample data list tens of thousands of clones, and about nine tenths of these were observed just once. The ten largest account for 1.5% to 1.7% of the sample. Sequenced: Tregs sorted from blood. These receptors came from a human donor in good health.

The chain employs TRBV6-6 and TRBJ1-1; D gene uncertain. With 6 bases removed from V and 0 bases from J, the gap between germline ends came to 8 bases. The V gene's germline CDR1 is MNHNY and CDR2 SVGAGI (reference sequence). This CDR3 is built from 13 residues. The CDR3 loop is CASSRPLNTEAFF. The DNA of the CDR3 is TGTGCCAGCAGCCGGCCCCTGAACACTGAAGCTTTCTTT.

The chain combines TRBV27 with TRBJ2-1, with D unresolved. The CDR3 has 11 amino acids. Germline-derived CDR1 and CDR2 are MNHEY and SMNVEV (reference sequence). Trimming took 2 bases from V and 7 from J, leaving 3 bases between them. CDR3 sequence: CASSLGNEQFF. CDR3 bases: TGTGCCAGCAGTTTAGGGAATGAGCAGTTCTTC.

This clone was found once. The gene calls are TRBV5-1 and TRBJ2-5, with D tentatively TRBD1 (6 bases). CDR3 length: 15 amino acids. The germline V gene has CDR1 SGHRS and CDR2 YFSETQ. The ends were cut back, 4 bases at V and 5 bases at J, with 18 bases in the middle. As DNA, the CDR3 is TGCGCCAGCAGCCCTCGAGAGGGGACATCGGAGACCCAGTACTTC. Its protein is CASSPREGTSETQYF.

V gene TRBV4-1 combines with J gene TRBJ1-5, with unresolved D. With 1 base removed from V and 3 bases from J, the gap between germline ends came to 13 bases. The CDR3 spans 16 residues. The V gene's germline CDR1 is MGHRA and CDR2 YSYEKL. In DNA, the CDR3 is TGCGCCAGCAGCCAAGCCCCGGACTGGGACAATCAGCCCCAGCATTTT. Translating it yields CASSQAPDWDNQPQHF.

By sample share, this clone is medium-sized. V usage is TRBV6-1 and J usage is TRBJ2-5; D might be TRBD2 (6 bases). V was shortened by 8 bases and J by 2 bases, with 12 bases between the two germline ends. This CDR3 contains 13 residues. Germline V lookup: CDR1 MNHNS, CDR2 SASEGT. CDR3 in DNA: TGTGCCAGCCTTCGTCGGGGGCAAGAGACCCAGTACTTC. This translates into CASLRRGQETQYF.

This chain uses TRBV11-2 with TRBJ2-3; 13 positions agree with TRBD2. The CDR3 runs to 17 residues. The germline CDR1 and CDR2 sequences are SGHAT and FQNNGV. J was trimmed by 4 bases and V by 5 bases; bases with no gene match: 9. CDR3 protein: CASSPRRTSGGADTQYF. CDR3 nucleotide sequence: TGTGCCAGCAGCCCTAGGAGGACTAGCGGGGGAGCAGATACGCAGTATTTT.

CDR3 bases: TGTGCCAGCAGCCGGAGTTCCGGGGGTTATTTTTATAGCAATCAGCCCCAGCATTTT. Its translation is CASSRSSGGYFYSNQPQHF. The chain joins TRBV6-7 to TRBJ1-5, with D maybe TRBD1 (5 bases). TRBV6-7 is an open reading frame whose function is uncertain. The CDR3 runs to 19 residues. V was trimmed by 6 bases and J by 0 bases, leaving 24 bases between them.

The DNA for the CDR3 is TGCGCCAGCAGCAAGGGACCGACCTCCTACAATGAGCAGTTCTTC. Protein: CASSKGPTSYNEQFF. The chain is built from TRBV4-1 and TRBJ2-1, with D perhaps matching TRBD1 or TRBD2 (5 bases each). CDR3 length: 15 residues. V lost 5 bases and J lost 0, with 11 bases in between. Germline values: CDR1 MGHRA, CDR2 YSYEKL.

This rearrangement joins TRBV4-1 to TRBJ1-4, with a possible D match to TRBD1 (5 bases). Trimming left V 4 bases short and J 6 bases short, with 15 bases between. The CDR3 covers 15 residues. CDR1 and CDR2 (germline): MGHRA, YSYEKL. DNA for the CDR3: TGCGCCAGCAGCCGGGGCGAGGGGCTTTATGAAAAACTGTTTTTT. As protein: CASSRGEGLYEKLFF.

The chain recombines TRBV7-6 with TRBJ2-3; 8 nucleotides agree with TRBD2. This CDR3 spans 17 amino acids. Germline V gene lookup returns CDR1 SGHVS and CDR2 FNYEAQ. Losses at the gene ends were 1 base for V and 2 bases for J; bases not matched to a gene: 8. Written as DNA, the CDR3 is TGTGCCAGCAGCTTAGGGAGGCTAGCGGGTATCACAGATACGCAGTATTTT. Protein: CASSLGRLAGITDTQYF. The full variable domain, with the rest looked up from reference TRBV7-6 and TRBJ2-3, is GAGVSQSPRYKVTKRGQDVALRCDPISGHVSLYWYRQALGQGPEFLTYFNYEAQQDKSGLPNDRFSAERPEGSISTLTIQRTEQRDSAMYRCASSLGRLAGITDTQYFGPGTRLTVL.

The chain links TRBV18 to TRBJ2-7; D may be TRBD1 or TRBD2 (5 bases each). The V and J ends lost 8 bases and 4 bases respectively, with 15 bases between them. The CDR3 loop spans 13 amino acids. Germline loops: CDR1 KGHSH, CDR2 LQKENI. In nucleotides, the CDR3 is TGTGCCAGCCGGGGCCAAAACTGGTACGAGCAGTACTTC. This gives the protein CASRGQNWYEQYF.

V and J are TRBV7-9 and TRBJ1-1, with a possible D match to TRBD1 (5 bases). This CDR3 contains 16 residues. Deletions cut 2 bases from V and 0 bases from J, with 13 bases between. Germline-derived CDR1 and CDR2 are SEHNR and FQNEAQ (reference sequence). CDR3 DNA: TGTGCCAGCAGCTTAAGGCGAGACAGTTTGAACACTGAAGCTTTCTTT. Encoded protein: CASSLRRDSLNTEAFF.

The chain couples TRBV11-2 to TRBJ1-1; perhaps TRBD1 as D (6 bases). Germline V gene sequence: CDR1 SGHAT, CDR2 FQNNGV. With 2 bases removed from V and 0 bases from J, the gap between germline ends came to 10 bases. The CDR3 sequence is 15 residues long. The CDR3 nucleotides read TGTGCCAGCAGCTTACAGGGGCGGATGAACACTGAAGCTTTCTTT. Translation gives CASSLQGRMNTEAFF.

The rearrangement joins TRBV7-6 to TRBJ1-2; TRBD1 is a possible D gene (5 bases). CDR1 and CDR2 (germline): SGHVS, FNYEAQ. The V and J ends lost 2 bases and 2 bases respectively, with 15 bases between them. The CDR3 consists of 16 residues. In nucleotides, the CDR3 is TGTGCCAGCAGCTTAAGGCCCCAGGGTGAGAACTATGGCTACACCTTC. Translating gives CASSLRPQGENYGYTF.

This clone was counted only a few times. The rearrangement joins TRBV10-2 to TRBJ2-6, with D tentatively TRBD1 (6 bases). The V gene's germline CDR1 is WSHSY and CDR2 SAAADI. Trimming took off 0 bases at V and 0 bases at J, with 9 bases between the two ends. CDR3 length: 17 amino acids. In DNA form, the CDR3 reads TGCGCCAGCAGTGAGTCCCGGGACATCTCTGGGGCCAACGTCCTGACTTTC. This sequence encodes CASSESRDISGANVLTF.

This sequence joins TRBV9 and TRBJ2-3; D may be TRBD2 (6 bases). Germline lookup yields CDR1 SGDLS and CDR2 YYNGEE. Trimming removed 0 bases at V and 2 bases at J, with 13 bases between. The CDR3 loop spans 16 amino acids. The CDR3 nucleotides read TGTGCCAGCAGCGTAGGAGGTAGCGGAACCACAGATACGCAGTATTTT. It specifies CASSVGGSGTTDTQYF.

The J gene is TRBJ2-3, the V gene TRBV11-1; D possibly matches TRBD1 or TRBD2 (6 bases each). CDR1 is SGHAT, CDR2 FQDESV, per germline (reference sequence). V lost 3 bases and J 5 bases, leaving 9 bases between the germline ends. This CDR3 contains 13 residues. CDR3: CASSLKGGDTQYF. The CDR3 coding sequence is TGTGCCAGCAGCTTGAAGGGGGGAGATACGCAGTATTTT.

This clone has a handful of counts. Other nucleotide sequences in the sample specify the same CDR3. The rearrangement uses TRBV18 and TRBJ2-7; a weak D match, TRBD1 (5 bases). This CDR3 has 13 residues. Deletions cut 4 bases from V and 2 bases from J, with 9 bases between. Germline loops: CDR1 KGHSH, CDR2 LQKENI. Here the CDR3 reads CASSQGLAYEQYF. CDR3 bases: TGTGCCAGCTCACAGGGGCTTGCCTACGAGCAGTACTTC.

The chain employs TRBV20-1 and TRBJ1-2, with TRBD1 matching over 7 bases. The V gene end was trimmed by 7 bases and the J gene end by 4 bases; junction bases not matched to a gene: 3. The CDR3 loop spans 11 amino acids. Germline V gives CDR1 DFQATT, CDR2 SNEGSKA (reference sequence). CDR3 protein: CSGDRSYGYTF. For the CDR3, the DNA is TGCAGTGGGGACAGATCCTATGGCTACACCTTC.

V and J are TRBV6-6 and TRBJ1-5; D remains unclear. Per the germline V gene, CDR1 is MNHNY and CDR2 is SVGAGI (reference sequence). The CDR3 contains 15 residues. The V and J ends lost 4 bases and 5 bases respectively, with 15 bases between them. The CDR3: CASSFGPPFDQPQHF. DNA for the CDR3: TGTGCCAGCAGTTTCGGCCCCCCTTTCGATCAGCCCCAGCATTTT.